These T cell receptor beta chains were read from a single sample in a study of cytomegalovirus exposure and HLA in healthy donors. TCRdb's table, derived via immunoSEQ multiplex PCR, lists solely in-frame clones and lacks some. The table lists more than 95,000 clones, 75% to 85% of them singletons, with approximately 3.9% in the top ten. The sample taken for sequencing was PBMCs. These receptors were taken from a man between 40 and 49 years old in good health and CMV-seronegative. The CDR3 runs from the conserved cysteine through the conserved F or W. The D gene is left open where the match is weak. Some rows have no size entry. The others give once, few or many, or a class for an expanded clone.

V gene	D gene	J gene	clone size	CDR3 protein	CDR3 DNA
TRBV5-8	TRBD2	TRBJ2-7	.	CASSFSGGYYEQYF	TGTGCCAGCAGCTTTTCGGGGGGATACTACGAGCAGTACTTC
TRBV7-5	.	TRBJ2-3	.	CARSFAGGLRADTQYF	TGTGCCAGAAGCTTTGCGGGGGGGCTTCGGGCAGATACGCAGTATTTT
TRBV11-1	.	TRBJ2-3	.	CASSSLSAGNTDTQYF	TGTGCCAGCAGCTCCCTGAGCGCTGGTAACACAGATACGCAGTATTTT
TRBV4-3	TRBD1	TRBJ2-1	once	CASSLGTDKFNEQFF	TGCGCCAGCAGCCTCGGGACAGACAAGTTCAATGAGCAGTTCTTC
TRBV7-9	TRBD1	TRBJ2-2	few	CASSGDRGGGELFF	TGTGCCAGCAGCGGAGACAGGGGAGGCGGGGAGCTGTTTTTT
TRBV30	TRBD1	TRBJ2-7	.	CAWRRSTGGTPYEQYF	TGTGCCTGGAGGAGATCTACAGGGGGAACCCCCTACGAGCAGTACTTC
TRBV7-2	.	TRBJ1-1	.	CASSGRVGAGYTEAFF	TGTGCCAGCAGCGGCAGGGTTGGGGCCGGATACACTGAAGCTTTCTTT
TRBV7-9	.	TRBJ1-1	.	CASSSGGVTEAFF	TGTGCCAGCAGCTCCGGCGGTGTCACTGAAGCTTTCTTT
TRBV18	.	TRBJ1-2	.	CASSPGGFAVGYTF	TGTGCCAGCTCACCAGGAGGGTTTGCGGTGGGCTACACCTTC
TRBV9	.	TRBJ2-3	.	CASSVEEGWTDTQYF	TGTGCCAGCAGCGTAGAAGAGGGATGGACAGATACGCAGTATTTT
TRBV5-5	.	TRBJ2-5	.	CASSLSSGKTQYF	TGTGCCAGCAGCTTGTCGTCGGGAAAGACCCAGTACTTC
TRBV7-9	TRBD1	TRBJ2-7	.	CASSPRGTGSHEQYF	TGTGCCAGCAGCCCACGGGGGACAGGGTCCCACGAGCAGTACTTC
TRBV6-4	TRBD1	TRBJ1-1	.	CASSDKGGQGEAFF	TGTGCCAGCAGTGACAAGGGGGGACAGGGTGAAGCTTTCTTT
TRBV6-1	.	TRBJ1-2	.	CASSESHRNYGYTF	TGTGCCAGCAGTGAATCCCACAGGAACTATGGCTACACCTTC
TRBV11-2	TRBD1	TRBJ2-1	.	CASSHDRGYNEQFF	TGTGCCAGCAGCCATGACAGGGGATACAATGAGCAGTTCTTC
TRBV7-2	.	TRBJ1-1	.	CASSLGLPNTEAFF	TGTGCCAGCAGCTTGGGACTGCCTAACACTGAAGCTTTCTTT
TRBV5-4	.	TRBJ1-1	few	CASSPGGPIDGTEAFF	TGTGCCAGCAGCCCTGGAGGTCCAATCGACGGCACTGAAGCTTTCTTT
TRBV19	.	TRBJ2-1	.	CASRGGSYNEQFF	TGTGCCAGTAGGGGGGGCTCCTACAATGAGCAGTTCTTC
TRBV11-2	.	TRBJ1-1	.	CASSSAGENTEAFF	TGTGCCAGCAGCTCCGCCGGGGAGAACACTGAAGCTTTCTTT
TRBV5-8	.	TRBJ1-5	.	CASSLGSGAYSNQPQHF	TGTGCCAGCAGCTTGGGATCAGGGGCTTATAGCAATCAGCCCCAGCATTTT
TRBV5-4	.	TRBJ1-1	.	CASSLIGGPEAFF	TGTGCCAGCAGCTTGATCGGGGGTCCTGAAGCTTTCTTT
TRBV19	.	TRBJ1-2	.	CASSNRQTSYGYTF	TGTGCCAGTAGCAACCGACAGACCTCATATGGCTACACCTTC
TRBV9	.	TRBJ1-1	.	CASSETGNTEAFF	TGTGCCAGCAGCGAGACGGGGAACACTGAAGCTTTCTTT
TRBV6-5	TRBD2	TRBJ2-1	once	CASRRGGEQFF	TGTGCCAGCAGACGGGGGGGCGAGCAGTTCTTC